This entry concerns a single T cell receptor beta chain. The entry originates in a study of T cell changes during pregnancy in multiple sclerosis. V gave up 5 bases and J gave up 2 bases, with 10 bases separating them. The CDR3 totals 14 residues. Germline lookup yields CDR1 PRHDT and CDR2 FYEKMQ (reference sequence). The protocol was immunoSEQ multiplex PCR, while the TCRdb copy is restricted to in-frame clones and leaves out a portion. The sample consists of about 21,000 clones, 80% to 90% of them appearing once. The sequenced sample was CD8+ T cells from peripheral blood mononuclear cells, obtained after pregnancy. The receptor comes from a female donor in good health, enrolled as a control in a pregnancy study. The V and J genes are TRBV13 and TRBJ1-5, with unresolved D. CDR3 sequence (DNA): TGTGCCAGCAGCCCTGGGAGGGGCAATCAGCCCCAGCATTTT. Protein: CASSPGRGNQPQHF.